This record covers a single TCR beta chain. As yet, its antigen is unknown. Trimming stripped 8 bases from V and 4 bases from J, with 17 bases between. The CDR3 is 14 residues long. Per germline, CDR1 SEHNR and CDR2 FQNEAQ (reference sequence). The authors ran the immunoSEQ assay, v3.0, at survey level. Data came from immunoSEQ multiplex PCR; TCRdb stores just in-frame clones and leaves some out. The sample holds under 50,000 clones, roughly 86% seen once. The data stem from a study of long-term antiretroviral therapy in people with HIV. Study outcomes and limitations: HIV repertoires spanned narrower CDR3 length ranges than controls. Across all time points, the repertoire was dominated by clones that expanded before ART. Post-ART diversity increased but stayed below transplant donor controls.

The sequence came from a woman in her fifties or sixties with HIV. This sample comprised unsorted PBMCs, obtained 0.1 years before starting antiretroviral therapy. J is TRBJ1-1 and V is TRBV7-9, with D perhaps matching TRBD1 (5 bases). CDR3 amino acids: CASYKTGLGTEAFF. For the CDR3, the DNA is TGTGCCAGCTACAAAACGGGGCTGGGCACTGAAGCTTTCTTT. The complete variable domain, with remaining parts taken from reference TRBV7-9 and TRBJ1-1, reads DTGVSQNPRHKITKRGQNVTFRCDPISEHNRLYWYRQTLGQGPEFLTYFQNEAQLEKSRLLSDRFSAERPKGSFSTLEIQRTEQGDSAMYLCASYKTGLGTEAFFGQGTRLTVV.